What follows are 19 T cell receptor beta chains derived from one specimen sequenced in a study of T cells in Graves' hyperthyroidism and ophthalmopathy. From RNA transcripts, TCR beta CDR3 regions were amplified. Primed by the HTBI set, a first-round RT-PCR was run on the TCR CDR3. TCRdb re-analysed the multiplex PCR reads in MiXCR, keeping a single row per CDR3 protein. This table has around 600,000 distinct CDR3 sequences, 14% appearing once. The sequencing input was blood. These receptors came from a woman under 30 with Graves' ophthalmopathy.

In regard to this clonotype: A read error may be the cause here, since a much bigger clone is one base away. The J gene is TRBJ2-5, the V gene TRBV29-1; TRBD2 aligns across 10 bases. The J call is doubtful: the DNA matches TRBJ2-1 better. This CDR3 spans 16 amino acids. Germline values: CDR1 SQVTM, CDR2 ANQGSEA. Here the CDR3 reads CSVVGLADHVQETQFF. For the CDR3, the DNA is TGCAGCGTTGTTGGACTAGCGGACCACGTCCAAGAGACCCAGTTCTTC.

This rearrangement joins TRBV20-1 to TRBJ1-2; 7 nucleotides agree with TRBD1. The CDR3 spans 13 residues. J lost 4 bases, V lost 6 bases, and 8 bases had no gene match. Germline CDR1 DFQATT, CDR2 SNEGSKA (reference sequence). CDR3 residues: CSAWTGFFYGYTF. As DNA, the CDR3 is TGCAGTGCGTGGACAGGTTTTTTCTATGGCTACACCTTC.

This clonotype was counted only a few times. V is TRBV9 and J is TRBJ1-5; possibly TRBD1 for D (5 bases). Germline CDR1 and CDR2: SGDLS and YYNGEE. The CDR3 runs to 14 residues. V shed 4 bases and J shed 5 bases, with 13 bases lying between them. The CDR3 sequence is CASSRDVADQPQHF. CDR3 nucleotide sequence: TGTGCCAGCAGCCGGGACGTAGCAGATCAGCCCCAGCATTTT.

In its sample, this clonotype was seen many times. The chain is built from TRBV12-3 or TRBV12-4 and TRBJ1-2; perhaps TRBD1 as D (5 bases). The germline V and J ends were trimmed by 1 base and 6 bases, with 9 bases remaining between them. CDR3 length: 13 amino acids. CDR3 nucleotide sequence: TGTGCCAGCAGTTTAGGGGGGTTCGATGGCTACACCTTC. Amino acid sequence: CASSLGGFDGYTF.

This clonotype was seen at least ten times. The chain links TRBV7-2 to TRBJ2-7; 11 positions agree with TRBD2. This CDR3 contains 15 residues. J was trimmed by 0 bases and V by 6 bases; bases with no gene match: 4. Germline V lookup: CDR1 SGHTA, CDR2 FQGNSA. The CDR3 DNA sequence: TGTGCCAGCAGGGTAACTAGCGGGAGCTCCTACGAGCAGTACTTC. Translation: CASRVTSGSSYEQYF.

At least ten counts were recorded for this clonotype. The chain links TRBV12-3 or TRBV12-4 to TRBJ1-5, with D possibly matching TRBD1 (6 bases). V lost 6 bases and J 2 bases, leaving 14 bases between the germline ends. The CDR3 sequence is 15 residues long. CDR3 nucleotide sequence: TGTGCCAGCAGCATCGGACAGTCGGGCAATCAGCCCCAGCATTTT. This codes for CASSIGQSGNQPQHF.

This clonotype showed up just a few times. The chain employs TRBV4-1 and TRBJ2-1, with D tentatively TRBD2 (5 bases). Per germline, CDR1 MGHRA and CDR2 YSYEKL. This CDR3 region has 15 residues. The V and J ends lost 0 bases and 8 bases respectively, with 14 bases between them. The CDR3 nucleotides read TGCGCCAGCAGCCAAGACTGGAGGTCGTTTTATGAGCAGTTCTTC. This sequence encodes CASSQDWRSFYEQFF.

This clonotype was recorded many times. The gene calls are TRBV27 and TRBJ1-6, with 7 bases lining up with TRBD1. This CDR3 is 17 amino acids long. CDR1 and CDR2 (germline): MNHEY, SMNVEV (reference sequence). V trimming: 6 bases; J trimming: 6 bases; junction bases outside the gene matches: 14. This CDR3 reads CASSPRQGTATNSPLHF. The CDR3 DNA is TGTGCCAGCAGCCCTCGACAGGGTACCGCAACTAATTCACCCCTCCACTTT.

The CDR3 DNA sequence: TGTGCCAGCTTGTACCAGGGGATCCAAGAGACCCAGTACTTC. It translates to CASLYQGIQETQYF. The V and J genes are TRBV2 and TRBJ2-5, with D perhaps matching TRBD1 (6 bases). Trimming took off 8 bases at V and 1 base at J, with 14 bases between the two ends. This CDR3 has 14 residues. The germline CDR1 and CDR2 sequences are SNHLY and FYNNEI.

This clonotype appeared many times. J is TRBJ2-1 and V is TRBV2; the D gene could be TRBD1 or TRBD2 (6 bases each). Per germline, CDR1 SNHLY and CDR2 FYNNEI. V lost 2 bases, J lost 6 bases, and 14 bases lay in between. CDR3 length: 15 amino acids. CDR3 residues: CASSEWGARTNEQFF. In DNA form, the CDR3 reads TGTGCCAGCAGTGAATGGGGGGCGAGAACCAATGAGCAGTTCTTC.

This clonotype has ten or more counts. Written as DNA, the CDR3 is TGTGCCACCAGCAGCCTCGCGGAAAATCTAGCGGTGCGGCAGTACTTC. Protein product: CATSSLAENLAVRQYF. This chain links TRBV15 with TRBJ2-7; 7 nucleotides align to TRBD2. The V and J ends lost 3 bases and 9 bases, in that order; junction bases with no gene match: 17. Germline values: CDR1 LNHNV, CDR2 YYDKDF (reference sequence). CDR3 length: 16 amino acids.

This clonotype was picked up many times. This chain joins TRBV20-1 and TRBJ1-2, with 8 bases aligning to TRBD1. Germline lookup yields CDR1 DFQATT and CDR2 SNEGSKA (reference sequence). With 3 bases clipped from V and 5 bases from J, the junction kept 17 bases outside the gene matches. This CDR3 has 17 amino acids. For the CDR3, the DNA is TGCAGTGCTAGGACCCCCGATAGGACAGGGCGGACGTATGGCTACACCTTC. Translation: CSARTPDRTGRTYGYTF.

Comment on this clonotype: With a much larger clone just one base away, this may be a read error. The CDR3 DNA is TGTGCCAGCAGCTATCTCAGTATTTACGACGAGCAGTACTTC. Amino acid sequence: CASSYLSIYDEQYF. The rearrangement joins TRBV28 to TRBJ2-7, with unresolved D. The CDR3 covers 14 residues. From germline, CDR1 is MDHEN and CDR2 SYDVKM. The V end was cut by 6 bases, the J end by 5 bases, with 17 bases between.

This clonotype appeared a few times. This chain uses TRBV7-9 with TRBJ2-7; 12 bases are shared with TRBD2. This CDR3 comprises 16 residues. In germline, CDR1 is SEHNR, CDR2 FQNEAQ (reference sequence). V was pared by 1 base and J by 7 bases, with 8 bases of the junction left unmatched. The CDR3 bases are TGTGCCAGCAGCTTAGGGACTAGCGGGATATATGGGGAGCAGTACTTC. Translation: CASSLGTSGIYGEQYF.

This clonotype occurred many times. The chain recombines TRBV5-1 with TRBJ1-2; D might be TRBD1 (6 bases). The V and J ends lost 3 bases and 3 bases respectively, with 18 bases between them. Germline V gene sequence: CDR1 SGHRS, CDR2 YFSETQ. The length of the CDR3 is 16 residues. The CDR3 sequence is CASSSAEGGRDYGYTF. In DNA, the CDR3 is TGCGCCAGCAGCTCGGCAGAGGGGGGACGGGACTATGGCTACACCTTC.

V gene TRBV6-2 or TRBV6-3 combines with J gene TRBJ2-1; 14 bases map to TRBD2. Germline-derived CDR1 and CDR2 are MNHEY and SVGEGT. After removal of 2 bases from V and 9 bases from J, the junction contained 12 bases not matched to a gene. The CDR3 runs to 18 residues. CDR3: CASSYLPRLAGGPGEQFF. The CDR3 DNA reads TGTGCCAGCAGTTACCTACCCAGACTAGCGGGAGGGCCCGGTGAGCAGTTCTTC.

This clonotype was seen at least ten times. The chain links TRBV11-2 to TRBJ2-2; TRBD2 is a possible D gene (6 bases). This CDR3 comprises 16 residues. Germline-derived CDR1 and CDR2 are SGHAT and FQNNGV. Deletions cut 4 bases from V and 3 bases from J, with 15 bases between. CDR3 region: CASSYPSGEYTGELFF. The CDR3 coding sequence is TGTGCCAGCAGCTATCCTTCGGGAGAGTACACCGGGGAGCTGTTTTTT.

To note about this clonotype: The junction departs from germline at one end; a sequencing error may be responsible. The chain joins TRBV7-7 to TRBJ2-1, with 12 bases that match TRBD1. This CDR3 contains 16 residues. Germline V CDR1 and CDR2: SSHAT, FNYEAQ (reference sequence). CDR3 DNA sequence: TGTGCTAGCAGCCCCTACCGGGGACAGGGGGCGCATGAGCAGTTCTTC. It yields the protein CASSPYRGQGAHEQFF.

This clonotype was picked up many times. The V and J genes are TRBV28 and TRBJ1-6; the match to TRBD1 covers 8 bases. The CDR3 spans 15 residues. V dropped 3 bases and J dropped 6; count of bases not matched to a gene: 4. Germline CDR1 and CDR2: MDHEN and SYDVKM. The CDR3 region is CASSLATGGNSPLHF. The CDR3 DNA reads TGTGCCAGCAGTTTGGCTACAGGGGGTAATTCACCCCTCCACTTT. The full variable domain, in which reference TRBV28 and TRBJ1-6 provide the parts outside the CDR3, is DVKVTQSSRYLVKRTGEKVFLECVQDMDHENMFWYRQDPGLGLRLIYFSYDVKMKEKGDIPEGYSVSREKKERFSLILESASTNQTSMYLCASSLATGGNSPLHFGNGTRLTVT.